The rows below give T cell receptor beta chains drawn from one sample of a study of T cell clones after liver transplantation. Some clones are missing from TCRdb's copy, which holds only in-frame ones; the method was immunoSEQ multiplex PCR. In the table there are about 75,000 clones, about 92% of which are singletons. This sample comprised CD4+ T cells from blood, obtained before liver transplant. The source of these receptors is a human donor who received a liver transplant. Both conserved end residues are part of each CDR3. D genes are given only for firm matches. For some rows the clone size is stated as once, few or many, or as a class when expanded; others skip it.

J gene,V gene,D gene,clone size,CDR3 DNA,CDR3 protein
TRBJ2-3,TRBV9,TRBD1,.,TGTGCCAGCAGCGTAGGACAGGGGTACACAGATACGCAGTATTTT,CASSVGQGYTDTQYF
TRBJ2-3,TRBV10-3,.,once,TGTGCCATCGGAAGGAGTGGAGATACGCAGTATTTT,CAIGRSGDTQYF
TRBJ2-7,TRBV4-3,TRBD2,.,TGCGCCAGCAGCCCAGGCCGACTAGCGGGAGATATATACGAGCAGTACTTC,CASSPGRLAGDIYEQYF
TRBJ2-2,TRBV5-4,TRBD2,.,TGTGCCAGCAGCATACCGGGACTAGCGGGAGCCGGGGAGCTGTTTTTT,CASSIPGLAGAGELFF
TRBJ2-7,TRBV9,.,.,TGTGCCAGCAGCGGGGGGGACCATTCCTACGAGCAGTACTTC,CASSGGDHSYEQYF
TRBJ1-1,TRBV6-6,.,.,TGTGCCAGCATTCGGGGGCAGGAACCTGAAGCTTTCTTT,CASIRGQEPEAFF
TRBJ2-5,TRBV9,.,.,TGTGCCAGCAGCGTAGGGGGAGACGGGGCTCGAGAGACCCAGTACTTC,CASSVGGDGARETQYF
TRBJ1-4,TRBV5-1,TRBD1,.,TGCGCCAGCAGCTCACAGGGGTTAGGTGAAAAACTGTTTTTT,CASSSQGLGEKLFF
TRBJ2-5,TRBV7-2,.,.,TGTGCCAGCAGGGAGCGGGAGACCCAGTACTTC,CASRERETQYF
TRBJ2-7,TRBV2,TRBD1,.,TGTGCCACCGGGACAGGGAGCTCCTACGAGCAGTACTTC,CATGTGSSYEQYF
TRBJ2-1,TRBV7-8,.,.,TGTGCCAGCAGCTTTAGGACGGCCGGGGCCGCCGGCAATGAGCAGTTCTTC,CASSFRTAGAAGNEQFF
TRBJ2-7,TRBV6-1,.,.,TGTGCCAGCAGTGAAGAGAACAGGGTCTACGAGCAGTACTTC,CASSEENRVYEQYF
TRBJ2-7,TRBV29-1,.,once,TGCAGCGTTGTGCCCAGGGACAAATCCTACGAGCAGTACTTC,CSVVPRDKSYEQYF
TRBJ1-5,TRBV5-6,.,.,TGTGCCAGCAGCTTGACGGCAGGGATTCAGCCCCAGCATTTT,CASSLTAGIQPQHF
TRBJ1-5,TRBV19,.,.,TGTGCCAGTAGAGGGGGGCTTATTCAGCCCCAGCATTTT,CASRGGLIQPQHF
TRBJ1-1,TRBV18,.,.,TGTGCCAGCTCACCAGCGGGAGGGTTCGACACTGAAGCTTTCTTT,CASSPAGGFDTEAFF
TRBJ1-5,TRBV19,.,.,TGTGCCAGTAGTAGGGTACAGGGCGGCAATCAGCCCCAGCATTTT,CASSRVQGGNQPQHF
TRBJ2-5,TRBV2,.,.,TGTGCCAGCAGCCGGTGGACTACCCAAGAGACCCAGTACTTC,CASSRWTTQETQYF
TRBJ1-2,TRBV5-1,.,.,TGCGCCAGCAGCTACCTGTCGGGAGACTATGGCTACACCTTC,CASSYLSGDYGYTF
TRBJ2-1,TRBV9,TRBD2,once,TGTGCCAGCAGCGTAGGGGGCGGGAGTGGCAATGAGCAGTTCTTC,CASSVGGGSGNEQFF
TRBJ2-3,TRBV7-7,.,.,TGTGCTAGCAGCTTAGGGGGGCCGGCAGATACGCAGTATTTT,CASSLGGPADTQYF
TRBJ1-3,TRBV28,TRBD1,.,TGTGCCAGCTTCTCGGGCGGGACAGCCTCTGGAAACACCATATATTTT,CASFSGGTASGNTIYF
TRBJ2-3,TRBV5-4,.,.,TGTGCCAGCAGCTCCAACCCCAGCGGACTGGGGGATACGCAGTATTTT,CASSSNPSGLGDTQYF
TRBJ2-1,TRBV4-3,TRBD2,.,TGCGCCAGCAGCCAAGCGAGCACTAGCGGACATTACAATGAGCAGTTCTTC,CASSQASTSGHYNEQFF
TRBJ2-1,TRBV29-1,.,.,TGCAGCGTTGATGTCTCCTACAATGAGCAGTTCTTC,CSVDVSYNEQFF
TRBJ1-5,TRBV5-5,TRBD1,.,TGTGCCAGCAGCTCACAGGGGCTAAACAATCAGCCCCAGCATTTT,CASSSQGLNNQPQHF
TRBJ1-1,TRBV6-1,.,.,TGTGCCAGCAGTGACGGGCTCCGACAGGCGGCAGAAGCTTTCTTT,CASSDGLRQAAEAFF
TRBJ2-7,TRBV6-1,TRBD1,few,TGTGCCAGCAGTGAAGGGACAGGGTGGGAGCAGTACTTC,CASSEGTGWEQYF
TRBJ2-2,TRBV9,.,.,TGTGCCAGCAGCGTACAGACCACCGGGGAGCTGTTTTTT,CASSVQTTGELFF
TRBJ2-1,TRBV18,TRBD2,.,TGTGCCAGCTCCCCCACCCACAGCGGGAATAATGAGCAGTTCTTC,CASSPTHSGNNEQFF
TRBJ1-4,TRBV6-1,.,.,TGTGCCAGCAGTGAAGCGGCCCGAGGGGGGCAAAAACTGTTTTTT,CASSEAARGGQKLFF
TRBJ1-5,TRBV7-2,.,.,TGTGCCAGCAGCTTTGGTATAGCCAATCAGCCCCAGCATTTT,CASSFGIANQPQHF
TRBJ2-3,TRBV14,.,once,TGTGCCAGCAACCCGGGACACGCTAGCACAGATACGCAGTATTTT,CASNPGHASTDTQYF
TRBJ2-5,TRBV2,.,.,TGTGCCAGCAGCCGGTACAGGAACCAAGAGACCCAGTACTTC,CASSRYRNQETQYF
TRBJ2-1,TRBV6-1,.,.,TGTGCCAGCAGTGAACTCGATAGGTCGGTCTTC,CASSELDRSVF
TRBJ1-1,TRBV21-1,.,.,TGTGCCAGCAGCAAAGCCAGGGTCCAGAACACTGAAGCTTTCTTT,CASSKARVQNTEAFF